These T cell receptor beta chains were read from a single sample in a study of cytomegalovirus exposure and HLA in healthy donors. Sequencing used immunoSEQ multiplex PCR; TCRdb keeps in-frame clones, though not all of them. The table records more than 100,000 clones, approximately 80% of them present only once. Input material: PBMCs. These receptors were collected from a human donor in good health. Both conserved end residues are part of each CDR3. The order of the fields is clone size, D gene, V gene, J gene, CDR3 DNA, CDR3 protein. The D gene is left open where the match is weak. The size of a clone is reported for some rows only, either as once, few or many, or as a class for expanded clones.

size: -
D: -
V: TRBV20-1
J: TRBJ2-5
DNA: TGCAGTGCTAGAGATGTTCGAGTGGAGTACTTC
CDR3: CSARDVRVEYF

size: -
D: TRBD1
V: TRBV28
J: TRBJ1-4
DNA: TGTGCCAGCAGGTTAACAGGGGCCCTATCAACTAATGAAAAACTGTTTTTT
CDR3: CASRLTGALSTNEKLFF

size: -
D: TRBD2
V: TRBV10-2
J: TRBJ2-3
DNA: TGCGCCAGCAGTGAGGGGACTAGCGGGAGAGGTAAAACGCAGTATTTT
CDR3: CASSEGTSGRGKTQYF

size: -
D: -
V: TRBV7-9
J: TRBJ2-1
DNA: TGTGCCAGCAGCACTACCCCGCGGATGGGCTACAATGAGCAGTTCTTC
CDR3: CASSTTPRMGYNEQFF

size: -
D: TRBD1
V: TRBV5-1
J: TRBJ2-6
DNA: TGCGCCAGCAGCTTGGGACAGGGGATCTACTCTGGGGCCAACGTCCTGACTTTC
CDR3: CASSLGQGIYSGANVLTF

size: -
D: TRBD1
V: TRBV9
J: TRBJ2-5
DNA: TGTGCCAGCAGCGGCGGGACAGGGGGCGCCTCGGGCTGGGAGACCCAGTACTTC
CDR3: CASSGGTGGASGWETQYF

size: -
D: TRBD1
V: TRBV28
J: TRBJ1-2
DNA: TGTGCCAGCACCCGGACAGGCTATGGCTACACCTTC
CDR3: CASTRTGYGYTF

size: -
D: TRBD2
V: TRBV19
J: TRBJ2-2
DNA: TGTGCCAGTACCCCTAGCGGGAGGGCCGTCACCGGGGAGCTGTTTTTT
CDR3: CASTPSGRAVTGELFF

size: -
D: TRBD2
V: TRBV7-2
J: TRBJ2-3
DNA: TGTGCCAGCAGCTTAGCGGGACTAGCGGGATTGGATACGCAGTATTTT
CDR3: CASSLAGLAGLDTQYF

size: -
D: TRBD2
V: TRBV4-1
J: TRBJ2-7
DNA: TGCGCCAGCAGTCAAGGATCCACTAGGGAGGGCGAGCAGTACTTC
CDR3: CASSQGSTREGEQYF

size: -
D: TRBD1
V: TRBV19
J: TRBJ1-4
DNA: TGTGCCAGTAGTAATCAGGGGGTTGGGGAAAAACTGTTTTTT
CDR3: CASSNQGVGEKLFF

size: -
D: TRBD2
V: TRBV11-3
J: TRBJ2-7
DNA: TGTGCCAGCAGCTTAGATAGCGGGAGCGGCGAGCAGTACTTC
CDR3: CASSLDSGSGEQYF

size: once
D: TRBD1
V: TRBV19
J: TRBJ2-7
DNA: TGTGCCAGTAGGCCGGACAGGGGTTCCTACGAGCAGTACTTC
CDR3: CASRPDRGSYEQYF

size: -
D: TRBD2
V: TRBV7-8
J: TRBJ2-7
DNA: TGTGCCAGCACCCCACGACTAGCGGGATTTCTGGAGCAGTACTTC
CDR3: CASTPRLAGFLEQYF

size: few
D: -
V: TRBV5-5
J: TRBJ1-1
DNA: TGTGCCAGCAGCGGGCTCCCGAACACTGAAGCTTTCTTT
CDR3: CASSGLPNTEAFF

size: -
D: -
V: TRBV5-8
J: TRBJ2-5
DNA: TGTGCCAGCAGCGAAAGAACATTACCGTTAGAGACCCAGTACTTC
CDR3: CASSERTLPLETQYF

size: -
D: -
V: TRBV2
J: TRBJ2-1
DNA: TGTGCCAGCAGTCCCTCGGTGGGAGGCGATGAGCAGTTCTTC
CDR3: CASSPSVGGDEQFF

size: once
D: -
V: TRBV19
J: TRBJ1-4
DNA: TGTGCCAGTAGTATAGTGGCGGCAGATGAAAAACTGTTTTTT
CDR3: CASSIVAADEKLFF

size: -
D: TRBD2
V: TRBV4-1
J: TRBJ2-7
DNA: TGCGCCAGCAGCCAAGGGGCTAGCGGGAGGTCGATCAACGAGCAGTACTTC
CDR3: CASSQGASGRSINEQYF

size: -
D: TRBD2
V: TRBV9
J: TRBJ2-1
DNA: TGTGCCAGCAGCGTAGCGCCTAGCGGGTACAATGAGCAGTTCTTC
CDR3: CASSVAPSGYNEQFF

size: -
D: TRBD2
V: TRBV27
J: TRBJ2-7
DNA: TGTGCCAGCAGTTTATCTTGGGGGACTAGCGGGAGAAGGTACGAGCAGTACTTC
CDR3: CASSLSWGTSGRRYEQYF

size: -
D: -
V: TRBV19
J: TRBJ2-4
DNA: TGTGCCAGTCACCTCCAGGGAGCCAAAAACATTCAGTACTTC
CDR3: CASHLQGAKNIQYF

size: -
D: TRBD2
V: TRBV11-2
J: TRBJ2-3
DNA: TGTGCCAGCAGCTTAGTTTGGGCGGGAGGGCCGCAAGATACGCAGTATTTT
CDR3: CASSLVWAGGPQDTQYF

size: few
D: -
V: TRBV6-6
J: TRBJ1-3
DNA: TGTGCCAGCAGTTACGCGCAGGGATCCTCTGGAAACACCATATATTTT
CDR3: CASSYAQGSSGNTIYF

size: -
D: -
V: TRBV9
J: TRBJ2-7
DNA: TGTGCCAGCAGCGCAGGGTTCAACCCCTACGAGCAGTACTTC
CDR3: CASSAGFNPYEQYF

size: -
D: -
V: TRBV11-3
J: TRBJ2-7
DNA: TGTGCCAGCAGTTTTAGAGGCTTCCACGAGCAGTACTTC
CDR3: CASSFRGFHEQYF

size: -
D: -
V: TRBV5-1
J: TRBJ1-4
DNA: TGCGCCAGCAGCTTGGAGGGGCAGGGAGGTAATGAAAAACTGTTTTTT
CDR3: CASSLEGQGGNEKLFF

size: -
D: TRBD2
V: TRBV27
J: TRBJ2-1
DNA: TGTGCCAGCAGTCAGACTAGCGGAGCCTACAATGAGCAGTTCTTC
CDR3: CASSQTSGAYNEQFF

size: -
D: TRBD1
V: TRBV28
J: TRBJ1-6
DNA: TGTGCCAGCAGATCCTTGTGGGGACAGAAAGACAGGGGAGTTAATTCACCCCTCCACTTT
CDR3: CASRSLWGQKDRGVNSPLHF

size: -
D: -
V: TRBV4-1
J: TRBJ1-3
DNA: TGCGCCAGCAGCCAAGCACCGGGGAGGCTTTACACCATATATTTT
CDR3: CASSQAPGRLYTIYF

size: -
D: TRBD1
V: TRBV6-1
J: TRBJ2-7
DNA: TGTGCCAGCAGTGAGGTAGGGACAGAGAACTACGAGCAGTACTTC
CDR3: CASSEVGTENYEQYF

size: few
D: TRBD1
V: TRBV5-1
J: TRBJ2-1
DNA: TGCGCCAGCCAAAGACAGGGCGGGAATGAGCAGTTCTTC
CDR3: CASQRQGGNEQFF

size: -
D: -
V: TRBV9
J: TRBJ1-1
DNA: TGTGCCAGCAGCAAAGGTGGAGGCACTGAAGCTTTCTTT
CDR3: CASSKGGGTEAFF

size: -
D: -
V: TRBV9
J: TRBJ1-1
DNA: TGTGCCAGCAGCGTATTGGGGGGGGGAAGTTCTGAAGCTTTCTTT
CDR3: CASSVLGGGSSEAFF

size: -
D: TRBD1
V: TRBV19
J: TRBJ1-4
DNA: TGTGCCAGTAGTATAACAGGGGGAAATGAAAAACTGTTTTTT
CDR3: CASSITGGNEKLFF

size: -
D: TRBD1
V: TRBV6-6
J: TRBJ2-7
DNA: TGTGCCAGCAGTTTCATCGACAGGGGCGCTTACGAGCAGTACTTC
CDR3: CASSFIDRGAYEQYF

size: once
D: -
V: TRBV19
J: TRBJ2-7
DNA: TGTGCCAGTAGTATTTTAAGGGGATACGAGCAGTACTTC
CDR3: CASSILRGYEQYF

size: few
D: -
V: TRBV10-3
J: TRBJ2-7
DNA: TGTGCCATCAGTGGGGGGGGGCAGCAGTACTTC
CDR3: CAISGGGQQYF

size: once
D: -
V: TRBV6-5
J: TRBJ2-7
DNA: TGTGCCAGCATCGTCGCCCTTTCGCGGGAGCAGTACTTC
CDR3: CASIVALSREQYF